Sequencing of this TCR beta chain was carried out in a study of T cells in narcolepsy. This clone was counted a single time. What it binds is unknown. V lost 5 bases and J lost 4; bases outside the gene matches: 8. The length of the CDR3 is 15 residues. Germline CDR1 is SGHRS and CDR2 is YFSETQ. Notes on the study in general: Reportedly, autoreactive clonotypes were serially detected in patients' blood but not controls'. In some patient and control memory CD4+ samples, autoreactive clones were absent.

TCRdb's copy holds only in-frame clones and misses some; the assay was immunoSEQ multiplex PCR. The sample shows about 34,000 clones, approximately 78% of them seen only once. The chain has TRBV5-1 and TRBJ2-1, with 8 bases identical to TRBD2. The receptor was derived from a human donor with narcolepsy. Sequenced material: CD45RA- memory CD4+ T cells from PBMCs. This CDR3 reads CASRPTSGAYNEQFF. The CDR3 DNA sequence: TGCGCCAGCAGACCTACTAGCGGAGCATACAATGAGCAGTTCTTC. Together with reference TRBV5-1 and TRBJ2-1, the CDR3 gives the full variable domain: KAGVTQTPRYLIKTRGQQVTLSCSPISGHRSVSWYQQTPGQGLQFLFEYFSETQRNKGNFPGRFSGRQFSNSRSEMNVSTLELGDSALYLCASRPTSGAYNEQFFGPGTRLTVL.